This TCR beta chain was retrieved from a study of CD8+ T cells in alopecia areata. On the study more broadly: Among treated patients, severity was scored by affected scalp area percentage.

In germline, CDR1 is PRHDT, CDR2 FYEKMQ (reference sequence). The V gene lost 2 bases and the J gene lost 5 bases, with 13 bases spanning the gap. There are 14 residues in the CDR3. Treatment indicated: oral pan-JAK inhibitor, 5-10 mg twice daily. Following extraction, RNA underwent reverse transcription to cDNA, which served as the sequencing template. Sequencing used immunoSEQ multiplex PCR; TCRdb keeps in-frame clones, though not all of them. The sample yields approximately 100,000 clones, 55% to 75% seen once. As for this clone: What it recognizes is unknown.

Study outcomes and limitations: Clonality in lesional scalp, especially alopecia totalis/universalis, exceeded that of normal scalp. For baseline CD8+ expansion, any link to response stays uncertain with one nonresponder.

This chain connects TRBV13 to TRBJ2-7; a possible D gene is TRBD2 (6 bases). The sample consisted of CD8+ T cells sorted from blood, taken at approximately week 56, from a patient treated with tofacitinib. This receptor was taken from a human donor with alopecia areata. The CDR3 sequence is CASSLRGGWNEQYF. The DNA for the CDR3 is TGTGCCAGCAGCTTACGTGGAGGGTGGAACGAGCAGTACTTC. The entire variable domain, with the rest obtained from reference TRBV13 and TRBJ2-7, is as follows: AAGVIQSPRHLIKEKRETATLKCYPIPRHDTVYWYQQGPGQDPQFLISFYEKMQSDKGSIPDRFSAQQFSDYHSELNMSSLELGDSALYFCASSLRGGWNEQYFGPGTRLTVT.